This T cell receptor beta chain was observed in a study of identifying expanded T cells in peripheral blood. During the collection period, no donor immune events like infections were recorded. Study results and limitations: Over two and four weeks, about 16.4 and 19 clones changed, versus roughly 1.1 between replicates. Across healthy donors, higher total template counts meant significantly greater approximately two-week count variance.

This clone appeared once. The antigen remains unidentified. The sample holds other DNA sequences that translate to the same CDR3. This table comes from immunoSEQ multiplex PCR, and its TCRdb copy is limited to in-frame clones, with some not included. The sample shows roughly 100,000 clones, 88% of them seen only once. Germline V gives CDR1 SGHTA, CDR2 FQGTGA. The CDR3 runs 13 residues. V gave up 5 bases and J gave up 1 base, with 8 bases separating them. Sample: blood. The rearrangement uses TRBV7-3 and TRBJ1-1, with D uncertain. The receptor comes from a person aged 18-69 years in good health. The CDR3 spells CASSLRRNTEAFF. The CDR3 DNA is TGTGCCAGCAGCCTAAGGAGGAACACTGAAGCTTTCTTT.